This is a list of T cell receptor beta chains from one sample in a study of long-term antiretroviral therapy in people with HIV. The method was immunoSEQ multiplex PCR; TCRdb's version includes in-frame clones alone and lacks a portion of them. The table has approximately 33,000 clones, 80% to 90% seen once; the top ten hold 6.5% to 9.5%. Sequences were derived from unsorted PBMCs, sampled 0.4 years before starting antiretroviral therapy. The receptors were gathered from a man aged 18 to 35 with HIV. Both conserved end residues are part of each CDR3. D genes are given only for firm matches. Only part of the rows carry a size: once, few, many, or a class if the clone is expanded.

v_gene	abundance	j_gene	d_gene	CDR3nt	CDR3aa
TRBV12-5	.	TRBJ2-7	.	TGTGCTAGTGGTTCCCTAGGTGAGGTCTCCGAGCAGTACTTC	CASGSLGEVSEQYF
TRBV18	.	TRBJ2-3	.	TGTGCCAGCTCACCCCAACAGGGCACAGATACGCAGTATTTT	CASSPQQGTDTQYF
TRBV9	.	TRBJ2-5	TRBD2	TGTGCCAGCAGCGTCGGTGGGACGGGAGGTTGGGAGACCCAGTACTTC	CASSVGGTGGWETQYF
TRBV4-1	.	TRBJ2-7	TRBD2	TGCGCCAGCAGCCCGACCGGACTAGCGCGTGAGCAGTACTTC	CASSPTGLAREQYF
TRBV7-8	.	TRBJ1-1	TRBD1	TGTGCCAGCAGCTTAGGGACAGGGGAGACTGAAGCTTTCTTT	CASSLGTGETEAFF
TRBV5-5	.	TRBJ1-2	.	TGTGCCAGCAGCTTGATGGATGGCTACACCTTC	CASSLMDGYTF
TRBV6-5	few	TRBJ1-5	TRBD1	TGTGCCAGCAGCGAGGACAGGGTGCATCAGCCCCAGCATTTT	CASSEDRVHQPQHF
TRBV12-5	once	TRBJ2-3	.	TGTGCTAGTGGAGGACCAGATACGCAGTATTTT	CASGGPDTQYF
TRBV19	few	TRBJ2-5	TRBD1	TGTGCCAGTACCAACAGGGGTCACCAAGAGACCCAGTACTTC	CASTNRGHQETQYF
TRBV5-6	.	TRBJ2-7	TRBD1	TGTGCCAGCAGCACCGGGACAGGGGCTTTTCGCGAGCAGTACTTC	CASSTGTGAFREQYF
TRBV28	.	TRBJ2-1	TRBD2	TGTGCCAGCAGCCGGGGGACTAGCGTTAGGGGTGAGCAGTTCTTC	CASSRGTSVRGEQFF
TRBV2	.	TRBJ1-1	.	TGTGCCAGCAGTGCCCGACTGGGGACTGAAGCTTTCTTT	CASSARLGTEAFF
TRBV30	.	TRBJ2-2	.	TGTGCCTCCCTCCCGGGAGTCGACACCGGGGAGCTGTTTTTT	CASLPGVDTGELFF
TRBV28	.	TRBJ1-5	.	TGTGCCAGCAGTCCGCCGGGACAGCCCCAGCATTTT	CASSPPGQPQHF
TRBV7-2	.	TRBJ1-5	.	TGTGCCAGCAGCTTTATAGGGGTTGGCAATCAGCCCCAGCATTTT	CASSFIGVGNQPQHF
TRBV29-1	.	TRBJ2-1	TRBD1	TGCAGCGCCGAGCGCCGGGACAGGGTAGGTGAGCAGTTCTTC	CSAERRDRVGEQFF
TRBV2	once	TRBJ2-1	.	TGTGCCAGCAGAGCCGAGCAGTTCTTC	CASRAEQFF
TRBV7-9	.	TRBJ2-2	TRBD2	TGTGCCAGCAGCCGTAGCGGGGGGGCTGCGTTCACCGGGGAGCTGTTTTTT	CASSRSGGAAFTGELFF
TRBV10-3	.	TRBJ1-2	.	TGTGCCATCCACCCCATCAACGGGGCAGCCTCTGGGTATGGCTACACCTTC	CAIHPINGAASGYGYTF
TRBV5-1	once	TRBJ2-7	TRBD2	TGCGCCAGCAGCTTCAGCGGGAGTGGGTACGAGCAGTACTTC	CASSFSGSGYEQYF
TRBV18	.	TRBJ2-2	.	TGTGCCAGCTCACCACGCGGCACCGGGGAGCTGTTTTTT	CASSPRGTGELFF
TRBV28	.	TRBJ2-7	TRBD1	TGTGCCAGCAACTTTGGGGACAGGGGGTCCTACGAGCAGTACTTC	CASNFGDRGSYEQYF
TRBV18	few	TRBJ2-6	.	TGTGCCAGCTCCTACCGAGGGGGACCTGGGGCCAACGTCCTGACTTTC	CASSYRGGPGANVLTF
TRBV7-9	.	TRBJ2-1	.	TGTGCCAGCAGCTTAGCCGTACCAGGGCGCAACAATGAGCAGTTCTTC	CASSLAVPGRNNEQFF
TRBV6-1	.	TRBJ2-1	.	TGTGCCATCAGTGAGTCGCCGGGATCCCGGGGGTACAATGAGCAGTTCTTC	CAISESPGSRGYNEQFF
TRBV7-2	once	TRBJ2-1	.	TGTGCCAGCAGCTTACTACGTTATAGGCGGGAACTGCTCGATGAGCAGTTCTTC	CASSLLRYRRELLDEQFF
TRBV29-1	.	TRBJ1-6	.	TGCAGCGTTGGTGACTGGAATTCACCCCTCCACTTT	CSVGDWNSPLHF
TRBV5-1	.	TRBJ1-6	.	TGCGCCAGCAGCCCGACAGGTCTATCTTCACCCCTCCACTTT	CASSPTGLSSPLHF
TRBV10-3	.	TRBJ2-5	TRBD1	TGTGCCATCATGGGACAGGATCAAGAGACCCAGTACTTC	CAIMGQDQETQYF
TRBV11-2	.	TRBJ2-2	.	TGTGCCAGCAGCTTCGTCCAGCCGGGGGAGCTGTTTTTT	CASSFVQPGELFF
TRBV29-1	.	TRBJ2-7	TRBD1	TGCAGCGTTGAAAGGGACAGAACCGGCATGTACTTC	CSVERDRTGMYF
TRBV19	.	TRBJ2-3	TRBD2	TGTGCCAGTAGTATAGACCCAGGGAGGGAATTGGCAGATACGCAGTATTTT	CASSIDPGRELADTQYF
TRBV6-1	.	TRBJ2-3	.	TGTGCCAGCAGTGCAACAGATACGCAGTATTTT	CASSATDTQYF
TRBV29-1	.	TRBJ2-3	TRBD1	TGCAGCGTTGGAGTGGGACAGGGTCAGACAGATACGCAGTATTTT	CSVGVGQGQTDTQYF
TRBV15	.	TRBJ1-1	TRBD1	TGTGCCACCAGCACTTGGACAGGGTGGGACATGAACACTGAAGCTTTCTTT	CATSTWTGWDMNTEAFF
TRBV6-6	.	TRBJ2-7	.	TGTGCCAGCAGTTACCGGATGGACGGCTACGAGCAGTACTTC	CASSYRMDGYEQYF
TRBV30	.	TRBJ2-3	.	TGTGCCTGGAGTGTACGGCTCCCGGCGCAGTATTTT	CAWSVRLPAQYF
TRBV5-6	.	TRBJ2-1	.	TGTGCCAGCAGCCTACCTCCGGGCAGGTTTTGGAATGAGCAGTTCTTC	CASSLPPGRFWNEQFF
TRBV5-6	.	TRBJ2-3	.	TGTGCCAGCAGCCACGATCGGGGGGCCCTCACAGATACGCAGTATTTT	CASSHDRGALTDTQYF
TRBV9	.	TRBJ2-1	.	TGTGCCAGCAGCGTAGTGAGAGTTAGGTCCAATGAGCAGTTCTTC	CASSVVRVRSNEQFF
TRBV15	.	TRBJ1-3	.	TGTGCCACCAGCAGAGATTGGGGAACTGGAAACACCATATATTTT	CATSRDWGTGNTIYF
TRBV30	.	TRBJ1-4	.	TGTGCCTGGAGTGTAAGCACAGGGAGGCTGGGGGATGAAAAACTGTTTTTT	CAWSVSTGRLGDEKLFF
TRBV12-5	.	TRBJ2-2	.	TGTGCTAGTGGTCTCCACCGGACAGCCAACACCGGGGAGCTGTTTTTT	CASGLHRTANTGELFF
TRBV5-5	once	TRBJ2-4	.	TGTGCCAGCAGCTTGGTGGGGTGGGACATTCAGTACTTC	CASSLVGWDIQYF
TRBV30	.	TRBJ2-7	.	TGTGCCTGGAGTGGGGACCATCGGGGGTACGAGCAGTACTTC	CAWSGDHRGYEQYF
TRBV2	.	TRBJ2-2	.	TGTGCCAGCACCGACCCGAGGGGGACTAACACCGGGGAGCTGTTTTTT	CASTDPRGTNTGELFF
TRBV4-2	.	TRBJ2-1	.	TGTGCCAGCAGCCAAGTAGGGGCGTCCACCTACAATGAGCAGTTCTTC	CASSQVGASTYNEQFF
TRBV6-1	.	TRBJ2-7	.	TGTGCCAGCAGTGCGTATAACTACGAGCAGTACTTC	CASSAYNYEQYF
TRBV5-6	.	TRBJ2-4	TRBD2	TGTGCCAGCAGCGCGGGGGACGGGGGATTTCAGTACTTC	CASSAGDGGFQYF
TRBV7-3	.	TRBJ2-2	.	TGTGCCAGCAGCTTAATCGGCACCGGGGAGCTGTTTTTT	CASSLIGTGELFF
TRBV27	few	TRBJ1-2	.	TGTGCCAGCAGTTCCGGAGGGGGCTATGGCTACACCTTC	CASSSGGGYGYTF
TRBV5-4	.	TRBJ2-7	TRBD1	TGTGCCAGCAGCTTGGATAACAGGGGGAATGCCTACGAGCAGTACTTC	CASSLDNRGNAYEQYF
TRBV19	.	TRBJ2-2	.	TGTGCCAGTAGTATACAGGGGACCACCGGGGAGCTGTTTTTT	CASSIQGTTGELFF
TRBV7-9	.	TRBJ2-7	.	TGTGCCAGCAGCCCGGGGTCTAGCTCCTACGAGCAGTACTTC	CASSPGSSSYEQYF
TRBV4-1	.	TRBJ1-1	TRBD1	TGCGCCAGCAGCCCGTACGCTGGGACAGGGAACACTGAAGCTTTCTTT	CASSPYAGTGNTEAFF
TRBV7-8	.	TRBJ2-3	.	TGTGCCAGCAGCCCTGGGATGCGGGCGGCCCGCACAGATACGCAGTATTTT	CASSPGMRAARTDTQYF
TRBV18	medium-sized	TRBJ2-1	.	TGTGCCAGCTCACCACCGAACGGCAATGAGCAGTTCTTC	CASSPPNGNEQFF
TRBV9	.	TRBJ2-7	TRBD2	TGTGCCAGCAGCGCTAGCGGGGAGACCTACGAGCAGTACTTC	CASSASGETYEQYF
TRBV5-6	.	TRBJ1-1	TRBD1	TGTGCCAGCACCGGCCAGGACAGGGATATCACTGAAGCTTTCTTT	CASTGQDRDITEAFF